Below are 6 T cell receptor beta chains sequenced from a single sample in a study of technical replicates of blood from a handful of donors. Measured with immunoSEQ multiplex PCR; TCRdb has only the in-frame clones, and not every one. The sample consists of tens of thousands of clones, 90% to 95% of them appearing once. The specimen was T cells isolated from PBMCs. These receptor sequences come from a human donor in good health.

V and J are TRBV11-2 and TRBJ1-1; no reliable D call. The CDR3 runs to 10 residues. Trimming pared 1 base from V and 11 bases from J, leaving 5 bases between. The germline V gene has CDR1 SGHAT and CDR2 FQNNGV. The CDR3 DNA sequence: TGTGCCAGCAGCTTAGGAGAGGCTTTCTTT. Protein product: CASSLGEAFF.

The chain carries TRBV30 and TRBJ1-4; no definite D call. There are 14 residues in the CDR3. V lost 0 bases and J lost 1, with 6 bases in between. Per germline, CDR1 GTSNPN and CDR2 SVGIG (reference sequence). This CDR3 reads CAWSVGRTNEKLFF. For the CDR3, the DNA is TGTGCCTGGAGTGTGGGGAGAACTAATGAAAAACTGTTTTTT. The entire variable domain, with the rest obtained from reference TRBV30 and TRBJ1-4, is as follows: SQTIHQWPATLVQPVGSPLSLECTVEGTSNPNLYWYRQAAGRGLQLLFYSVGIGQISSEVPQNLSASRPQDRQFILSSKKLLLSDSGFYLCAWSVGRTNEKLFFGSGTQLSVL.

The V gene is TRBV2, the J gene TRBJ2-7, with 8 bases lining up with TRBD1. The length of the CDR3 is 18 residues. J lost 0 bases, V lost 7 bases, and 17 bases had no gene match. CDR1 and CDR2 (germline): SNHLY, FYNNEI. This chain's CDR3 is CASIYGLPGQALSYEQYF. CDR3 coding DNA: TGTGCCAGCATTTACGGCCTCCCGGGACAGGCCCTCTCCTACGAGCAGTACTTC. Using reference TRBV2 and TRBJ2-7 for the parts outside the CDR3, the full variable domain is EPEVTQTPSHQVTQMGQEVILRCVPISNHLYFYWYRQILGQKVEFLVSFYNNEISEKSEIFDDQFSVERPDGSNFTLKIRSTKLEDSAMYFCASIYGLPGQALSYEQYFGPGTRLTVT.

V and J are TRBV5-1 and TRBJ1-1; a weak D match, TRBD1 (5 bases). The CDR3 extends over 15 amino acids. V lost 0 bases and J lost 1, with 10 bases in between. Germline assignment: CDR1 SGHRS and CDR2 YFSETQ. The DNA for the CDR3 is TGCGCCAGCAGCTTGGTGGGGCAGGCGAACACTGAAGCTTTCTTT. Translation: CASSLVGQANTEAFF. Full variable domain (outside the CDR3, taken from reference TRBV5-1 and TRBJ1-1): KAGVTQTPRYLIKTRGQQVTLSCSPISGHRSVSWYQQTPGQGLQFLFEYFSETQRNKGNFPGRFSGRQFSNSRSEMNVSTLELGDSALYLCASSLVGQANTEAFFGQGTRLTVV.

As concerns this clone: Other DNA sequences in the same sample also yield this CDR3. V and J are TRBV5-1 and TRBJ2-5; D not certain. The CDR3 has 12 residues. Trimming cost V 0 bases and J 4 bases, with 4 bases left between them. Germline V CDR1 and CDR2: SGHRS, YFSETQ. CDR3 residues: CASSLDRETQYF. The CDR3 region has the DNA TGCGCCAGCAGCTTGGATCGAGAGACCCAGTACTTC.

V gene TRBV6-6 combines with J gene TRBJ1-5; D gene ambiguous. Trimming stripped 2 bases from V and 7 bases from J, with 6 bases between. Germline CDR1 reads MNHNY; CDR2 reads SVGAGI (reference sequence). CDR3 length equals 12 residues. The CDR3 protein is CASSYTLQPQHF. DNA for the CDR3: TGTGCCAGCAGTTACACCCTACAGCCCCAGCATTTT.